The clone carrying this TCR beta chain was seen only a few times. This sample is drawn from a study of blood T cell repertoires in COVID-19. Overall study: Samples of COVID-19 (acute and convalescent) were obtained from the United States, Italy and Spain. Sources were T cells, B-cell-depleted T cells, or PBMCs; the material itself was cDNA or gDNA.

Per the authors' pipeline: Reference gene primers were amplified, and this amplification served to estimate nucleated cell counts. This table comes from immunoSEQ multiplex PCR, and its TCRdb copy is limited to in-frame clones, with some not included. V and J calls and clone size are as listed in that table; D and trimming were resolved from the DNA. The sample has over 200,000 clones, approximately 84% seen once. The V and J ends lost 3 bases and 1 base, in that order; junction bases with no gene match: 2. From germline, CDR1 is SGHTA and CDR2 FQGNSA. CDR3 length: 15 residues. Input material: peripheral blood. The source of this sequence is a man aged 40-49 years with active or convalescent COVID-19. The chain couples TRBV7-2 to TRBJ1-5, with 8 bases that match TRBD1. The CDR3 loop reads CASSFTGGSNQPQHF. The CDR3 DNA sequence: TGTGCCAGCAGCTTCACAGGGGGAAGCAATCAGCCCCAGCATTTT.